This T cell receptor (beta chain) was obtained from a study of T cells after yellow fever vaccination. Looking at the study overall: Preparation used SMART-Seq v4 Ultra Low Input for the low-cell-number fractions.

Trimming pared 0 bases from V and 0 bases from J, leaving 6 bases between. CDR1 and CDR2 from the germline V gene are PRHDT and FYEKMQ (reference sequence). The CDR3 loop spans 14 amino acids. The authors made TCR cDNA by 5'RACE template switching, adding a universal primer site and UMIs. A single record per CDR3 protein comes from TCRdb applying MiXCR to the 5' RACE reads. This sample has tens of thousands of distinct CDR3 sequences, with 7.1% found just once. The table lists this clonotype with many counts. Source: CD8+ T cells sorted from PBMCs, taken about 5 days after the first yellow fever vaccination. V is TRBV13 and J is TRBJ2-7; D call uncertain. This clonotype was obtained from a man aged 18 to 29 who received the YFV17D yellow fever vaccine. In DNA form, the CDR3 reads TGTGCCAGCAGCTTAGGCCGGAGCTCCTACGAGCAGTACGTC. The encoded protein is CASSLGRSSYEQYV.